The following is a TCR beta chain sequence with its context. Its antigen has not been determined. Nothing much larger sits one base from this clone, and base qualities are not available. Distinct nucleotide sequences in the sample also encode this CDR3. Healthy HIV-negative adults with no recently reported acute infections or vaccinations were included as donors. Only Caucasian adults living in Nashville, Tennessee, USA were represented among the donors. CD4+ T cells were enriched by magnetic negative selection; naive cells were then positively selected on CD45RA, and the negative fraction formed the memory subset. After blood collection by leukapheresis, PBMCs were isolated using Ficoll-Histopaque density gradient centrifugation and then cryopreserved in the vapor phase of liquid nitrogen. Purity and quantity of every magnetically sorted T cell population were checked by analytical flow cytometry. Genomic DNA was isolated from each sorted fraction and quantified by UV absorbance on a Nanodrop 2000c.

The CDR3 holds 14 amino acids from the cysteine to the phenylalanine. The entry retains the CDR3 DNA only, 42 bases that are in frame from base 1. CDR1 and CDR2, looked up from the germline V gene (reference sequence), are MNHEY and SMNVEV. V is cut back by 6 bases and J by 2 bases, with 4 bases in the junction unmatched. Using the deep immunoSEQ assay, multiplex PCR amplified TCR CDR3 regions from genomic DNA. Genomic DNA extracted from each cell subset was distributed evenly over all wells of several immunoSEQ 96-well plates, and each plate served as one replicate. For sorted subsets, each replicate PCR was loaded with 150 to 250 ng genomic DNA, equivalent to some 31,000 T cell genomes. Purified libraries were quantified with a Qubit 3.0 fluorometer, sized on a Bioanalyzer 2100, and re-quantified with the KAPA Library Quantification kit. Every immunoSEQ 96-well plate was sequenced on a separate single-read 150-cycle Illumina NextSeq 550 flow cell. On the study's bioinformatics: Because only junctional sequences without quality scores were contained in the immunoSEQ output, filtering matching that applied to full-length reads could not be performed. Sequences were annotated with PyIR, a Python wrapper for IgBLAST v1.9, using IMGT germline references to assign V/J genes and CDR3. Reads were removed for weak V/J assignments (E-value above 1e-6), missing CDR3, stop codons, out-of-frame junctions, or ambiguous translated residues. V3J clonotypes were defined by identical inferred V gene, J gene, and CDR3 amino acid sequence. The percentage overlap between two repertoires was calculated by dividing the number of shared unique clonotypes by the size of the smaller repertoire. RTK rarefaction, the Chao1 estimator, and Recon v2.1 estimates of unobserved clonotypes were used to assess repertoire richness. Generation probabilities were computed with OLGA for all TCRbeta clonotypes obtained by the gDNA method from several donors. TCRdb provides this immuneACCESS table in a form limited to in-frame rearrangements. Some clones are lacking; in checked studies, under half of them reflect an unresolved V gene, and why the rest are absent is not known. V and J calls and clone size are those listed in that table; D and trimming were worked out from the DNA. The sample includes around 700,000 clones, with under 80% observed a single time. The ten most abundant clones make up under 2% of the sample.

The source of the sample is a study of shared clonotypes between healthy human individuals (dated by TCRdb to the early 2020s). Notes on the research overall: The cohort comprised two women and three men aged 18 to 49 years. Per donor, three plates each were used for CD4 naive and CD4 memory, two for CD8 naive, and one for CD8 memory. To estimate repertoire size and how much clonotype sharing occurs between individuals, the study deeply sequenced the blood TCR repertoires of five or six healthy adults. To increase sequencing depth and limit assay-specific biases, different laboratories used diverse techniques to prepare libraries and sequence TCR repertoires. Per donor, leukapheresis produced somewhere between about 0.9 and 9 billion PBMCs. Broader findings and caveats from the paper: Sampling was restricted to blood, and TCR repertoires in tissues likely differ from the TCR repertoires found in blood. When a handful of donors were compared, the shared fraction of clonotypes was about 5% for naive CD4, 3.5% for naive CD8, more than 2% for memory CD4, and 0.35% to 0.4% for memory CD8. Rarefaction of sorted-subset datasets indicated incomplete sequencing despite the large sequencing depth. Compared with non-shared clonotypes, the clonotypes found in all four sorted-subset donors had higher generation probabilities. The genetic and exposure-history diversity represented was limited by the small number of donors. Pairwise subsampling led to the expectation that sequencing depth would affect the degree of clonotype sharing among donors. Naive subsets generally had larger estimated clonotype richness than memory subsets did.

The receptor's source is a woman aged 25 to 39 in good health. The sequenced material came from memory CD4+ T cells sorted from blood. The sample's cell subset or site label, in plain terms: CD45RA-negative fraction. The sequence is built from TRBV27 and TRBJ1-5, with 7 middle bases fitting TRBD1. The DNA sequence follows: TGTGCCAGCAGCCTCGGACAGGGCAATCAGCCCCAGCATTTT. It codes for CASSLGQGNQPQHF.